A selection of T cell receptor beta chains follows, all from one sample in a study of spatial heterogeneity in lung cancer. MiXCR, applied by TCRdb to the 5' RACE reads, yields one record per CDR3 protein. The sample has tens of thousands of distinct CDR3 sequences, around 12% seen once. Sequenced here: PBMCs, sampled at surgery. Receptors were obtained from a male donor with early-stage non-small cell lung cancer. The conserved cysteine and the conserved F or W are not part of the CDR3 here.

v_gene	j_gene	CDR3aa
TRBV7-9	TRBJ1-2	ASSLSGTGGSYGYT
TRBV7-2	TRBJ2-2	ASSLASSPNTGELF
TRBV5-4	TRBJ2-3	ASSQTTDTQY
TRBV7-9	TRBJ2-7	ASSLDRGHEQY
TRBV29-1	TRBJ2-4	SVGVGGGTKNIQY
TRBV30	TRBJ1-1	AWSVPSAGTARGAF
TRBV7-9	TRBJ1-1	ASSPPGGAGRTEAF
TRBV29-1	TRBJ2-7	SVFQDRSEQY
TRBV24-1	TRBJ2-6	ATSDGDRAGANVLT
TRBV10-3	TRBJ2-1	AISTGSNNEQF
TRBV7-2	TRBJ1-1	ASSSDSAHTEAF
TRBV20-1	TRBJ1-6	SATGQGASINSPLH
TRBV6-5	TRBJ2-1	ASRETGGEQF
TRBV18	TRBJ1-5	ASSPGTGNQPQH
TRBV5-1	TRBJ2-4	ASSPNPGLAGLAKNIQY
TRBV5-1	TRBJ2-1	ASSLGLAGGNEQF
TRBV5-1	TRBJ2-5	ASSLDSGSPRETQY
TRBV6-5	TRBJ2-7	ASTPGITSNEQY
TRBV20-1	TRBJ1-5	SARGGRYSNQPQH
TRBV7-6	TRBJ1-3	ASSPMGQGQYTGNTIY
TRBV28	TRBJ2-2	ASSLGSLNTGELF
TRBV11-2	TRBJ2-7	ASSETSNEQY
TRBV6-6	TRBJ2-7	ASSYLARDREVDEQY
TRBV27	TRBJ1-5	ASSRAAVGQPQH
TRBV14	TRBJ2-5	ASSQDGRETQY
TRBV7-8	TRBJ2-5	ASSLASGAETQY
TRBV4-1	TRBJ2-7	ASSRQGFREQY
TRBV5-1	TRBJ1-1	ASSSDPTGGRSTEAF
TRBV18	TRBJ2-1	ASSPSEGGNEQF
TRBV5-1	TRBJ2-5	ASSQGLDRETQY
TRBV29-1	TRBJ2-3	SVEYRTSGGPDTQY
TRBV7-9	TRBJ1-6	ASSLAAGPNSPLH
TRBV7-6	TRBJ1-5	ASSMDRNQPQH
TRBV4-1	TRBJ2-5	ASSLTGVIGETQY
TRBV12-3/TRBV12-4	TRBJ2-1	ASRKTVSSYNEQF
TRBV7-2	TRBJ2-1	ASSLALGVGYNEQF
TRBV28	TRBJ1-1	ASSLQGTNTEAF
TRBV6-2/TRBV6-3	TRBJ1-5	ASSSRTGASRQPQH
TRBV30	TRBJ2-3	AWSVGTGGTDTQY
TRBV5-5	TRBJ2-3	ASSLGDRYSDTQY
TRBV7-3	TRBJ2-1	ASTPAGVGVSEQF
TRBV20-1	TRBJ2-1	SARLASGSSYNEQF